This T cell receptor beta chain appears in the sequencing data of a study of T-cell memory formation after mild COVID-19. Study outcomes and limitations: Clones that contracted clustered mainly in CM and EM if CD4+ and in EMRA if CD8+. Proof of SARS-CoV-2 specificity was absent for the second-wave clones that crested on day 37.

Germline V gene lookup returns CDR1 KGHSH and CDR2 LQKENI. The ends lost 4 bases at V and 2 bases at J; junction bases unmatched: 4. The CDR3 contains 15 residues. TCRdb re-analysed the 5' RACE reads in MiXCR, keeping a single row per CDR3 protein. Of about 200,000 distinct CDR3 sequences listed, over 9.5% are singletons. This clonotype was picked up a small number of times. Its antigen remains unidentified. The chain joins TRBV18 to TRBJ2-1; 8 nucleotides match TRBD1. Sequencing was done on a sample of PBMCs or a T cell subset sorted from them (not recorded which). The clonotype was recovered from a man younger than 35 who had mild COVID-19 (a few samples of this study predate the infection). Cell type and time point are not known. This chain's CDR3 is CASSRGQATYNEQFF. CDR3 DNA sequence: TGTGCCAGCTCACGGGGACAGGCCACCTACAATGAGCAGTTCTTC.